This T cell receptor (beta chain) emerged from a study of T cell responses to AZD1222 COVID-19 vaccine. Points on this clone: Its antigen remains unidentified.

Trimming took 2 bases from V and 0 from J, leaving 8 bases between them. Per germline, CDR1 LNHDA and CDR2 SQIVND (reference sequence). The CDR3 runs 15 residues. Notes on the study in general: None of the repertoires were sampled until the peak T cell response had passed.

Repertoires were generated with immunoSEQ multiplex PCR, while TCRdb's copy carries only in-frame clones and drops some. This sample has tens of thousands of clones, with about 90% found just once. The sequenced sample was peripheral blood, obtained on day 0 of AZD1222 vaccination. V gene TRBV19 combines with J gene TRBJ2-1, with D maybe TRBD2 (5 bases). The TCR sequence derives from an adult in good health. CDR3 nucleotide sequence: TGTGCCAGTAGTATATCGGGGAGCTCCTACAATGAGCAGTTCTTC. Its protein product is CASSISGSSYNEQFF.